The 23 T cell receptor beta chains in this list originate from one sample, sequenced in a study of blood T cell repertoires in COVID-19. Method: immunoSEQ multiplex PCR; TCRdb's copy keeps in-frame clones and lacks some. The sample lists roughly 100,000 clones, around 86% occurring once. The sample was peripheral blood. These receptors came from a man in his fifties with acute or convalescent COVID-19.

The CDR3 sequence: CASSLSAANEQFF. CDR3 DNA: TGTGCCAGCAGTTTATCGGCGGCTAATGAGCAGTTCTTC. The V call is TRBV27, the J call TRBJ2-1; D uncertain. The V end lost 0 bases, the J end lost 7 bases, and 7 bases lay between the germline ends. The CDR3 has 13 amino acids. Germline V gene sequence: CDR1 MNHEY, CDR2 SMNVEV (reference sequence).

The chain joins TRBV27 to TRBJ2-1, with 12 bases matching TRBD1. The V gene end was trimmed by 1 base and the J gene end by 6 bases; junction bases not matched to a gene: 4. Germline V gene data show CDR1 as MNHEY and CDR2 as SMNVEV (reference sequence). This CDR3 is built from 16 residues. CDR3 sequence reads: CASSLFWDRGRNEQFF. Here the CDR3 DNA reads TGTGCCAGCAGTTTATTCTGGGACAGGGGGCGCAATGAGCAGTTCTTC.

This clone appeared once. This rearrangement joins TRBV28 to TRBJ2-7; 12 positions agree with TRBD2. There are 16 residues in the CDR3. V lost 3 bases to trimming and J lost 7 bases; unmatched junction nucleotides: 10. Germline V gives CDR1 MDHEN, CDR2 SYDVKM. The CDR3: CASSFSLGLAGLEQYF. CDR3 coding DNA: TGTGCCAGCAGTTTTTCGCTCGGACTAGCGGGACTTGAGCAGTACTTC.

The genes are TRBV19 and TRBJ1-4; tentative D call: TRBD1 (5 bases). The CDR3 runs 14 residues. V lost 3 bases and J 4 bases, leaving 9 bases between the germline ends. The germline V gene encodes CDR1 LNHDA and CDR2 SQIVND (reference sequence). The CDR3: CASSIQGGNEKLFF. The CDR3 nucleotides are TGTGCCAGTAGTATCCAGGGTGGTAATGAAAAACTGTTTTTT.

The DNA for the CDR3 is TGTGCCAGCAGCTTAACCCAACTAGCGGGTCTTCTGTATTTT. Translating gives CASSLTQLAGLLYF. The chain couples TRBV7-2 to TRBJ2-3, with 9 bases fitting TRBD2. V was pared by 2 bases and J by 14 bases, with 11 bases of the junction left unmatched. Germline V CDR1 and CDR2: SGHTA, FQGNSA. The CDR3 runs to 14 residues.

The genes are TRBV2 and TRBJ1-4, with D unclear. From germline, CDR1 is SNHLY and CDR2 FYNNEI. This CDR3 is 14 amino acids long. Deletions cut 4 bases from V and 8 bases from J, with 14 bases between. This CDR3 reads CASSVRLLGEKLFF. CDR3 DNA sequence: TGTGCCAGCAGTGTTCGACTACTCGGAGAAAAACTGTTTTTT.

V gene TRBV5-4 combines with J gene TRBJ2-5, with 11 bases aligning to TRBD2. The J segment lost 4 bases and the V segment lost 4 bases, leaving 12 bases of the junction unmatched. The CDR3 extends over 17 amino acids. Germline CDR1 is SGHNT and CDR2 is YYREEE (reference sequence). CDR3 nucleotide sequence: TGTGCCAGCAGCAGACCACTAGCGGGAGAGGGGGGAGAGACCCAGTACTTC. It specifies CASSRPLAGEGGETQYF.

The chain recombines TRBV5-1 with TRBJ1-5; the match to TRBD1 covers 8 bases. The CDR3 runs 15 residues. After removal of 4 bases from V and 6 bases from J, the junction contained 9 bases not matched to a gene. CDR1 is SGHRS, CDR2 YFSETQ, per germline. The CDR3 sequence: CASSPRQGSGQPQHF. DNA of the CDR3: TGCGCCAGCAGCCCTCGACAGGGGTCAGGTCAGCCCCAGCATTTT.

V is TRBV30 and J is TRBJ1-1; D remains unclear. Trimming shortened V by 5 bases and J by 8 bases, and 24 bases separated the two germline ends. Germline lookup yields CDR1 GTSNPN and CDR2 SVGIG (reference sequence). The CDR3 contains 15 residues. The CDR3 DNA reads TGTGCCTGGGGATCTGTCAGGCTCAACCCCTTGGAAGCTTTCTTT. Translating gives CAWGSVRLNPLEAFF.

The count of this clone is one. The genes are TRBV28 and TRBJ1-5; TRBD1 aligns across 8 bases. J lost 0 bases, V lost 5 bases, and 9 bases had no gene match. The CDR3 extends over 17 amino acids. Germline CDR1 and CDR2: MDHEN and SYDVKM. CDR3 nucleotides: TGTGCCAGCAGTGAACCGGGACAGGATCTTAGCAATCAGCCCCAGCATTTT. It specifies CASSEPGQDLSNQPQHF.

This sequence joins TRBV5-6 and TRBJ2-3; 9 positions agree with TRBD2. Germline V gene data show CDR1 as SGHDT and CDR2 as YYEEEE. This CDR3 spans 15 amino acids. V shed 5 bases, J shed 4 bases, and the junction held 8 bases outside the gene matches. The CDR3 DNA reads TGTGCCAGCAGTCCGGGACTAGCTGGCGCAGATACGCAGTATTTT. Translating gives CASSPGLAGADTQYF.

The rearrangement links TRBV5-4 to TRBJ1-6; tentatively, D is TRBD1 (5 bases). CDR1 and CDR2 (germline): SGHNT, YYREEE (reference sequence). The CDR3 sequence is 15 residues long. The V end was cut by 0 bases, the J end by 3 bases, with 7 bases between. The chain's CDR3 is CASSLGTNYNSPLHF. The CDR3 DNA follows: TGTGCCAGCAGCTTGGGGACAAACTATAATTCACCCCTCCACTTT.

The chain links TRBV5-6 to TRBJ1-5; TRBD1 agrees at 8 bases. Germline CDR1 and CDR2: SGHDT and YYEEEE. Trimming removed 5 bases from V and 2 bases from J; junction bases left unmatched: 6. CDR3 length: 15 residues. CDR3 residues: CASRLQGAGNQPQHF. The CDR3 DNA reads TGTGCCAGCAGGCTCCAGGGGGCCGGCAATCAGCCCCAGCATTTT.

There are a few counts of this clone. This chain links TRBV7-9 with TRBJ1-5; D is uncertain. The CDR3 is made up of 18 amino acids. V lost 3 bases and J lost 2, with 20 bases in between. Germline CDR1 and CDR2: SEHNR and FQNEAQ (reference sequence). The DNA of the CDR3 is TGTGCCAGCAGCTTTGGGCCATTAGTCAGCGGGCGCAATCAGCCCCAGCATTTT. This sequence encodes CASSFGPLVSGRNQPQHF.

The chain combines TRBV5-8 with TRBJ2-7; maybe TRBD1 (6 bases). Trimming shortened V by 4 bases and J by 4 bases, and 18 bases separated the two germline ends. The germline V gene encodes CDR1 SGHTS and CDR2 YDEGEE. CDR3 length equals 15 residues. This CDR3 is CASSVTTGMGYEQYF. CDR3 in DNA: TGTGCCAGCAGCGTGACAACAGGGATGGGATACGAGCAGTACTTC.

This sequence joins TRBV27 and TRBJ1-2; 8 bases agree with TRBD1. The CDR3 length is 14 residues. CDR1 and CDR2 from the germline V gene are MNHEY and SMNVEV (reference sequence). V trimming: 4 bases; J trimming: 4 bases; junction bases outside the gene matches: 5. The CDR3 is CASSSRTGTYGYTF. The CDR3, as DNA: TGTGCCAGCAGTTCGAGGACAGGGACCTATGGCTACACCTTC.

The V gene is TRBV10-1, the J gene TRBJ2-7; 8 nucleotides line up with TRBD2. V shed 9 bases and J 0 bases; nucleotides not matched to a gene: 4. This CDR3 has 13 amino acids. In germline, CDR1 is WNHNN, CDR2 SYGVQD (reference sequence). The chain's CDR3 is CASQAGVSYEQYF. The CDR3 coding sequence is TGCGCCAGTCAAGCGGGAGTCTCCTACGAGCAGTACTTC.

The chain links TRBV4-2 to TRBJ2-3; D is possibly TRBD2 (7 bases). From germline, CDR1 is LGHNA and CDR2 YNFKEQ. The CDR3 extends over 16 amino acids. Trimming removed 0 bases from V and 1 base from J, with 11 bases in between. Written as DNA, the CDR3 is TGTGCCAGCAGCCAAGAAGGCGGGGGCGGCACAGATACGCAGTATTTT. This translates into CASSQEGGGGTDTQYF.

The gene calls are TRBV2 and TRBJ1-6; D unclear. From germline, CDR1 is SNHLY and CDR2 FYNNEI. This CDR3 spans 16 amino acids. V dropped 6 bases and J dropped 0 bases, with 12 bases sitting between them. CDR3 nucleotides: TGTGCCAGCAGGAGACCGGGAAACTCCTATAATTCACCCCTCCACTTT. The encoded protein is CASRRPGNSYNSPLHF.

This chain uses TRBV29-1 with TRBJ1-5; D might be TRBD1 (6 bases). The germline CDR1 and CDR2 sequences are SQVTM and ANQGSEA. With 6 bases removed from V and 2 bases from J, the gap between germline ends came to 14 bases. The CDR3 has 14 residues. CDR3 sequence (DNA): TGCAGCGTATTTACAGGGAGAGGCAATCAGCCCCAGCATTTT. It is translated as CSVFTGRGNQPQHF. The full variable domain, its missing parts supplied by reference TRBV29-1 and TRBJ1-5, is SAVISQKPSRDICQRGTSLTIQCQVDSQVTMMFWYRQQPGQSLTLIATANQGSEATYESGFVIDKFPISRPNLTFSTLTVSNMSPEDSSIYLCSVFTGRGNQPQHFGDGTRLSIL.

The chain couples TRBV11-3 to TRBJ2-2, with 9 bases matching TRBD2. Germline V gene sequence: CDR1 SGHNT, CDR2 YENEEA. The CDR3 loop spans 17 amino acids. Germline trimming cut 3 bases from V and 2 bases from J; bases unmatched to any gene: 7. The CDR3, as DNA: TGTGCCAGCAGCTTCGTAGCGGGAGTGGGAAACACCGGGGAGCTGTTTTTT. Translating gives CASSFVAGVGNTGELFF.

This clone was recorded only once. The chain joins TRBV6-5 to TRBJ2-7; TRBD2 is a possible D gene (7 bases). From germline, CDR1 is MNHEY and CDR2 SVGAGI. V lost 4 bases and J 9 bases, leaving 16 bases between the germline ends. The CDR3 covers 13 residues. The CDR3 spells CASSSTNREGQYF. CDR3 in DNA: TGTGCCAGCAGTTCCACAAACAGGGAGGGGCAGTACTTC.

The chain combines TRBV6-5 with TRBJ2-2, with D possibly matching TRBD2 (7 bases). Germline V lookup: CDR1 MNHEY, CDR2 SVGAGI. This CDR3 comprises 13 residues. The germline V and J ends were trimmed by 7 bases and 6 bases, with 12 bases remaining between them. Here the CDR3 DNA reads TGTGCCAGCAACGAGGGGGGGGCCGGGGAGCTGTTTTTT. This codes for CASNEGGAGELFF.